These T cell receptor beta chains were read from a single sample in a study of blood T cell repertoires in COVID-19. TCRdb keeps only in-frame clones here, not all; method: immunoSEQ multiplex PCR. Of 65,000 to 90,000 clones listed, approximately 90% were seen once; the top ten hold approximately 8%. Input material: peripheral blood. The receptors stem from a man aged 25-45 years with acute or convalescent COVID-19. Each CDR3 is given with its conserved first and last residue.

v_call: TRBV28; cdr3_aa: CASSPGLAVHVEQFF
v_call: TRBV7-2; cdr3_aa: CASSLITGVDNKNTQYF
v_call: TRBV2; cdr3_aa: CASSSRPSAYEQYF
v_call: TRBV7-9; cdr3_aa: CASSLANRRDTEAFF
v_call: TRBV19; cdr3_aa: CASGQGISYEQYF
v_call: TRBV11-2; cdr3_aa: CASSPTGERNQPQHF
v_call: TRBV4-1; cdr3_aa: CASSPLGGIGSYNEQFF
v_call: TRBV11-2; cdr3_aa: CASSLSPGELFF
v_call: TRBV10-3; cdr3_aa: CAISPGTSGSQVSDEQFF
v_call: TRBV19; cdr3_aa: CASSPGGGPGSPLHF
v_call: TRBV7-8; cdr3_aa: CASSLAVGPSTDTQYF
v_call: TRBV15; cdr3_aa: CATSSTRAQETQYF
v_call: TRBV28; cdr3_aa: CASSTPGQIYEQYF
v_call: TRBV15; cdr3_aa: CATSREQGLGYTF
v_call: TRBV2; cdr3_aa: CASSGTYEQFF
v_call: TRBV6-5; cdr3_aa: CASRPLQGDYGYTF
v_call: TRBV18; cdr3_aa: CASSPVLAKNIQYF
v_call: TRBV9; cdr3_aa: CASSPRTGNTGELFF
v_call: TRBV28; cdr3_aa: CASSLPGTGLYEQYF
v_call: TRBV24-1; cdr3_aa: CATSDFRLSTDTQYF
v_call: TRBV10-3; cdr3_aa: CAISVGDEQYF
v_call: TRBV3-1/TRBV3-2; cdr3_aa: CASSQPGQGASPLHF
v_call: TRBV2; cdr3_aa: CASSRDQPQHF
v_call: TRBV4-1; cdr3_aa: CASSPTSGSFYEQYF
v_call: TRBV6-5; cdr3_aa: CASRTGENTEAFF
v_call: TRBV24-1; cdr3_aa: CATSAGGMGNQPQHF
v_call: TRBV5-1; cdr3_aa: CASSLARTSGFDEQYF
v_call: TRBV6-5; cdr3_aa: CASMDRVNEQYF
v_call: TRBV6-5; cdr3_aa: CASSYDRTQPQHF
v_call: TRBV25-1; cdr3_aa: CASSAGNEQFF
v_call: TRBV11-2; cdr3_aa: CASSLGHSSYEQYF
v_call: TRBV27; cdr3_aa: CASSLGTDYEQYF
v_call: TRBV6-4; cdr3_aa: CASRIAGVNTGELFF
v_call: TRBV6-6; cdr3_aa: CASSYRAGMDEKLFF
v_call: TRBV29-1; cdr3_aa: CSCWGVGQPQHF
v_call: TRBV19; cdr3_aa: CASSSSAGRADEQYF
v_call: TRBV30; cdr3_aa: CAWNIGRPPNIQYF
v_call: TRBV10-1; cdr3_aa: CASSASGLGTGELFF
v_call: TRBV5-4; cdr3_aa: CASSPGQFGANVLTF
v_call: TRBV6-5; cdr3_aa: CASFSSPGYTF
v_call: TRBV5-6; cdr3_aa: CASSWTASGNTIYF
v_call: TRBV28; cdr3_aa: CASSWWGTSDALAKNIQYF
v_call: TRBV18; cdr3_aa: CASSHLDKNEQYF
v_call: TRBV5-1; cdr3_aa: CASSAGQGHEQYF
v_call: TRBV27; cdr3_aa: CASSLFPGEETQYF
v_call: TRBV5-1; cdr3_aa: CASSFEFTGGYEQYF
v_call: TRBV29-1; cdr3_aa: CSVEDRVDYGYTF
v_call: TRBV15; cdr3_aa: CATSLPTNYGYTF
v_call: TRBV3-1/TRBV3-2; cdr3_aa: CASSPSGLRGEAFF
v_call: TRBV5-4; cdr3_aa: CASSLGVRDSGRETQYF
v_call: TRBV5-1; cdr3_aa: CASSFISNDNEQFF
v_call: TRBV30; cdr3_aa: CAWRRPGLAGANTGELFF